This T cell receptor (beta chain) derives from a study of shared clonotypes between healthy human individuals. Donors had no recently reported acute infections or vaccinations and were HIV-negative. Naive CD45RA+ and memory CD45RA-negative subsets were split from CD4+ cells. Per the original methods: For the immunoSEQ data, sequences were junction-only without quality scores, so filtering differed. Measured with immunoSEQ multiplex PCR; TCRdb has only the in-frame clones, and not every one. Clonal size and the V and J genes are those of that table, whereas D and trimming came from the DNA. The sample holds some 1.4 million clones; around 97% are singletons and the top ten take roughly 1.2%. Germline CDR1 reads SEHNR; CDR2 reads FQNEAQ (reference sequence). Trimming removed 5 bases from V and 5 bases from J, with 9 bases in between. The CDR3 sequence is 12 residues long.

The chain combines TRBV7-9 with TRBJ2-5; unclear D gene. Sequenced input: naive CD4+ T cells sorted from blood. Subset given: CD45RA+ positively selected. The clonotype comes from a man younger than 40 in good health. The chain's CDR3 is CASSPSRETQYF. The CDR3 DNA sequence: TGTGCCAGCAGCCCCTCGCGGGAGACCCAGTACTTC.